These T cell receptor beta chains were read from a single sample in a study of neoadjuvant anti-PD-1 for oral cavity cancer. The method was immunoSEQ multiplex PCR; TCRdb's version includes in-frame clones alone and lacks a portion of them. This sample has about 15,000 clones; 35% to 40% occur once, and the top ten carry roughly 36%. The sample was tumor tissue, taken after nivolumab (anti-PD-1) treatment. The receptors here all came from a person aged 35-80 years with oral cavity squamous cell carcinoma. The CDR3 runs from the conserved cysteine through the conserved F or W. A D gene is named only where the DNA matches it firmly. Part of the rows lack a size; the others show once, few, many or a class for expanded clones.

cdr3_nt: TGTGCCAGTAGTATTCGCGGGCAGCCCCAGCATTTT; cdr3_aa: CASSIRGQPQHF; d_call: -; v_call: TRBV19; clone_size: -; j_call: TRBJ1-5
cdr3_nt: TGTGCCAGCAGTCTCGCCGGGGAGCTGTTTTTT; cdr3_aa: CASSLAGELFF; d_call: -; v_call: TRBV2; clone_size: few; j_call: TRBJ2-2
cdr3_nt: TGTGCCAGCAGCTTAGGGGCCTTTCGCGAGCAGTACTTC; cdr3_aa: CASSLGAFREQYF; d_call: -; v_call: TRBV7-8; clone_size: -; j_call: TRBJ2-7
cdr3_nt: TGTGCCAGCAGCGGGACAGGAGGGGAGACCCAGTACTTC; cdr3_aa: CASSGTGGETQYF; d_call: TRBD1; v_call: TRBV5-5; clone_size: few; j_call: TRBJ2-5
cdr3_nt: TGTGCCAGCAGCTTGGTAGGGGCTGGAAACACCATATATTTT; cdr3_aa: CASSLVGAGNTIYF; d_call: -; v_call: TRBV5-6; clone_size: -; j_call: TRBJ1-3
cdr3_nt: TGTGCCAGTAGTATTGGACGCCGGCTAGCCACAGATACGCAGTATTTT; cdr3_aa: CASSIGRRLATDTQYF; d_call: -; v_call: TRBV19; clone_size: -; j_call: TRBJ2-3
cdr3_nt: TGTGCCAGCAGCTTGGGGAGCTCTGGAAACACCATATATTTT; cdr3_aa: CASSLGSSGNTIYF; d_call: -; v_call: TRBV7-9; clone_size: -; j_call: TRBJ1-3
cdr3_nt: TGTGCCAGCAGCCGACCGACAGAAGAGACCCAGTACTTC; cdr3_aa: CASSRPTEETQYF; d_call: -; v_call: TRBV7-6; clone_size: few; j_call: TRBJ2-5
cdr3_nt: TGTGCCAGTAGTGCGACAGGAAGCCCAGAGACCCAGTACTTC; cdr3_aa: CASSATGSPETQYF; d_call: -; v_call: TRBV19; clone_size: few; j_call: TRBJ2-5
cdr3_nt: TGTGCCAGCTTGGAGAGGGGGCTAGGGGCCAACGTCCTGACTTTC; cdr3_aa: CASLERGLGANVLTF; d_call: TRBD1; v_call: TRBV5-6; clone_size: -; j_call: TRBJ2-6
cdr3_nt: TGCGCCAGCAGCCAAGAAGGACAGGGGTACGGGGAGCTGTTTTTT; cdr3_aa: CASSQEGQGYGELFF; d_call: TRBD1; v_call: TRBV4-3; clone_size: -; j_call: TRBJ2-2
cdr3_nt: TGTGCCAGCAGCTTCCACAGGAACACCGGGGAGCTGTTTTTT; cdr3_aa: CASSFHRNTGELFF; d_call: -; v_call: TRBV5-4; clone_size: -; j_call: TRBJ2-2
cdr3_nt: TGTGCCAGCTCAGCGATTGCAAACACTGAAGCTTTCTTT; cdr3_aa: CASSAIANTEAFF; d_call: -; v_call: TRBV18; clone_size: few; j_call: TRBJ1-1
cdr3_nt: TGTGCCAGCAGTACGGGACTAGGTCAAGAGACCCAGTACTTC; cdr3_aa: CASSTGLGQETQYF; d_call: TRBD2; v_call: TRBV28; clone_size: few; j_call: TRBJ2-5
cdr3_nt: TGTGCCAGCAGTTACAATGATAATTCACCCCTCCACTTT; cdr3_aa: CASSYNDNSPLHF; d_call: -; v_call: TRBV6-5; clone_size: -; j_call: TRBJ1-6
cdr3_nt: TGTGCCAGCAGGTACCTATTTCGGGGGAACACTGAAGCTTTCTTT; cdr3_aa: CASRYLFRGNTEAFF; d_call: -; v_call: TRBV6-5; clone_size: -; j_call: TRBJ1-1
cdr3_nt: TGTGCTAGTGGTATTTTGGCCGGGACCGGGGAGCTGTTTTTT; cdr3_aa: CASGILAGTGELFF; d_call: -; v_call: TRBV12-5; clone_size: few; j_call: TRBJ2-2
cdr3_nt: TGTGCCACCAGCAGAGGCGAATCCGTGGGGGACAGGATTTTTTTT; cdr3_aa: CATSRGESVGDRIFF; d_call: TRBD1; v_call: TRBV15; clone_size: -; j_call: TRBJ1-4
cdr3_nt: TGTGCCAGCAGTGGGGGGCTTGGTCCCCTAACTGAAGCTTTCTTT; cdr3_aa: CASSGGLGPLTEAFF; d_call: -; v_call: TRBV25-1; clone_size: -; j_call: TRBJ1-1
cdr3_nt: TGTGCCAGTAGTAGGGACAGGAACACCGGGGAGCTGTTTTTT; cdr3_aa: CASSRDRNTGELFF; d_call: TRBD1; v_call: TRBV19; clone_size: -; j_call: TRBJ2-2
cdr3_nt: TGTGCCAGCAGCTTAGGGACAGCAGACTATGGCTACACCTTC; cdr3_aa: CASSLGTADYGYTF; d_call: -; v_call: TRBV7-2; clone_size: -; j_call: TRBJ1-2
cdr3_nt: TGTGCCAGCAGCATCGTACAGGGGGCGGTTGGAAACACCATATATTTT; cdr3_aa: CASSIVQGAVGNTIYF; d_call: TRBD1; v_call: TRBV11-2; clone_size: -; j_call: TRBJ1-3
cdr3_nt: TGTGCCAGCAGCTTACTCGGGACACCCGATGAAAAACTGTTTTTT; cdr3_aa: CASSLLGTPDEKLFF; d_call: -; v_call: TRBV7-2; clone_size: -; j_call: TRBJ1-4
cdr3_nt: TGTGCCAGCAGCCAGCTTAGCAATCAGCCCCAGCATTTT; cdr3_aa: CASSQLSNQPQHF; d_call: -; v_call: TRBV14; clone_size: -; j_call: TRBJ1-5
cdr3_nt: TGTGCCAGCAGCTTACCCCATGAGGGGGCGGGCTATGATACGCAGTATTTT; cdr3_aa: CASSLPHEGAGYDTQYF; d_call: TRBD1; v_call: TRBV5-8; clone_size: -; j_call: TRBJ2-3
cdr3_nt: TGTGCCAGCTCACCCGGACTAGGTACAGATACGCAGTATTTT; cdr3_aa: CASSPGLGTDTQYF; d_call: TRBD2; v_call: TRBV18; clone_size: -; j_call: TRBJ2-3
cdr3_nt: TGTGCCAGCAGCCCGACAGGGGGCGCAGGCTACGAGCAGTACTTC; cdr3_aa: CASSPTGGAGYEQYF; d_call: TRBD1; v_call: TRBV6-1; clone_size: -; j_call: TRBJ2-7
cdr3_nt: TGTGCCAGCAGCCGTTACAGGGACCACTACGAGCAGTACTTC; cdr3_aa: CASSRYRDHYEQYF; d_call: -; v_call: TRBV5-4; clone_size: few; j_call: TRBJ2-7
cdr3_nt: TGTGCCAGCTCACCGGGGACCTTCACAGATACGCAGTATTTT; cdr3_aa: CASSPGTFTDTQYF; d_call: -; v_call: TRBV18; clone_size: many; j_call: TRBJ2-3
cdr3_nt: TGTGCCAGCGCACCCAAAGCGGGGATTACAGATACGCAGTATTTT; cdr3_aa: CASAPKAGITDTQYF; d_call: TRBD2; v_call: TRBV18; clone_size: few; j_call: TRBJ2-3
cdr3_nt: TGTGCCAGCAGTGAGGGGCCTAGCACAGATACGCAGTATTTT; cdr3_aa: CASSEGPSTDTQYF; d_call: -; v_call: TRBV6-4; clone_size: -; j_call: TRBJ2-3
cdr3_nt: TGTGCCAGCAGCTCGCCGAGACGGGCAACTAATGAAAAACTGTTTTTT; cdr3_aa: CASSSPRRATNEKLFF; d_call: -; v_call: TRBV7-9; clone_size: -; j_call: TRBJ1-4
cdr3_nt: TGTGCCAGCAGCCGCGGGGAGAGCGCCTATGGCTACACCTTC; cdr3_aa: CASSRGESAYGYTF; d_call: -; v_call: TRBV7-9; clone_size: once; j_call: TRBJ1-2
cdr3_nt: TGTGCCACCGGGACCCCCTACGAGCAGTACTTC; cdr3_aa: CATGTPYEQYF; d_call: -; v_call: TRBV6-1; clone_size: -; j_call: TRBJ2-7
cdr3_nt: TGTGCCAGCAGCTTAGAACAGGGCTACGAGCAGTACTTC; cdr3_aa: CASSLEQGYEQYF; d_call: -; v_call: TRBV7-6; clone_size: -; j_call: TRBJ2-7
cdr3_nt: TGTGCCAGCAGCGTAGATCCGGGACATCAGCTTGAAGCTTTCTTT; cdr3_aa: CASSVDPGHQLEAFF; d_call: -; v_call: TRBV9; clone_size: -; j_call: TRBJ1-1
cdr3_nt: TGTGCCAGCAGTTACAGACGGGGAGGTGTGTGGGATGGCTACACCTTC; cdr3_aa: CASSYRRGGVWDGYTF; d_call: -; v_call: TRBV6-5; clone_size: -; j_call: TRBJ1-2
cdr3_nt: TGTGCCAGCAGCTTAGCTGAGACAGGGGCTGGCTACACCTTC; cdr3_aa: CASSLAETGAGYTF; d_call: TRBD1; v_call: TRBV7-8; clone_size: -; j_call: TRBJ1-2
cdr3_nt: TGTGCCAGCAGTGAGGGTAGCGGGGGGGCCTACTACAATGAGCAGTTCTTC; cdr3_aa: CASSEGSGGAYYNEQFF; d_call: TRBD2; v_call: TRBV2; clone_size: -; j_call: TRBJ2-1
cdr3_nt: TGTGCCAGCAGTTACCAGGGACTAGCGGGGGCCCCGGTCTTC; cdr3_aa: CASSYQGLAGAPVF; d_call: TRBD2; v_call: TRBV6-5; clone_size: -; j_call: TRBJ2-1
cdr3_nt: TGTGCCAGCAGCAGGGCTAGCGCGTACAATGAGCAGTTCTTC; cdr3_aa: CASSRASAYNEQFF; d_call: -; v_call: TRBV6-1; clone_size: -; j_call: TRBJ2-1
cdr3_nt: TGTGCCTGGAGTGTCCGACGCCTTGGTGAAGCTTTCTTT; cdr3_aa: CAWSVRRLGEAFF; d_call: -; v_call: TRBV30; clone_size: -; j_call: TRBJ1-1
cdr3_nt: TGTGCCAGCAGCCCTATTCGTAGGACCAAAGAGACCCAGTACTTC; cdr3_aa: CASSPIRRTKETQYF; d_call: -; v_call: TRBV11-2; clone_size: -; j_call: TRBJ2-5
cdr3_nt: TGTGCCAGCAGCGTAGGGGGCAGGGTTGGCCATGGAAACACCATATATTTT; cdr3_aa: CASSVGGRVGHGNTIYF; d_call: -; v_call: TRBV9; clone_size: few; j_call: TRBJ1-3
cdr3_nt: TGTGCCAGCAGCCGAGGCCCCGACAGCTATGGCTACACCTTC; cdr3_aa: CASSRGPDSYGYTF; d_call: -; v_call: TRBV11-2; clone_size: once; j_call: TRBJ1-2
cdr3_nt: TGTGCCTGGAGTGTAGGGGGGCCCAATGAGCAGTTCTTC; cdr3_aa: CAWSVGGPNEQFF; d_call: -; v_call: TRBV30; clone_size: medium-sized; j_call: TRBJ2-1
cdr3_nt: TGTGCCAGCAGCCCGGACATCTCCTACGAGCAGTACTTC; cdr3_aa: CASSPDISYEQYF; d_call: -; v_call: TRBV7-9; clone_size: -; j_call: TRBJ2-7
cdr3_nt: TGTGCCAGCAGCCGAGGGGTGCGAGCTAACTATGGCTACACCTTC; cdr3_aa: CASSRGVRANYGYTF; d_call: -; v_call: TRBV11-2; clone_size: few; j_call: TRBJ1-2
cdr3_nt: TGTGCCAGCAGTTACCAGCGGGGGGGCACAGATACGCAGTATTTT; cdr3_aa: CASSYQRGGTDTQYF; d_call: TRBD2; v_call: TRBV6-5; clone_size: -; j_call: TRBJ2-3
cdr3_nt: TGTGCCAGCAGCCCAGAAGGGTTGTCCTACGAGCAGTACTTC; cdr3_aa: CASSPEGLSYEQYF; d_call: -; v_call: TRBV11-3; clone_size: few; j_call: TRBJ2-7
cdr3_nt: TGTGCCAGCAGCCCTCCCCGGGCCAACAACAAGGAGCAGTACTTC; cdr3_aa: CASSPPRANNKEQYF; d_call: -; v_call: TRBV7-8; clone_size: -; j_call: TRBJ2-7
cdr3_nt: TGTGCCAGCAGTCGCACCGGGACAGGGAACATTCAGTACTTC; cdr3_aa: CASSRTGTGNIQYF; d_call: TRBD1; v_call: TRBV7-2; clone_size: -; j_call: TRBJ2-4
cdr3_nt: TGCAGCGTTGAAGGAGGGACGAATGAAAAACTGTTTTTT; cdr3_aa: CSVEGGTNEKLFF; d_call: -; v_call: TRBV29-1; clone_size: -; j_call: TRBJ1-4
cdr3_nt: TGTGCCAGCAGTGAAGGATTTTGGTTCTCGCAGAACACCGGGGAGCTGTTTTTT; cdr3_aa: CASSEGFWFSQNTGELFF; d_call: -; v_call: TRBV6-1; clone_size: -; j_call: TRBJ2-2
cdr3_nt: TGTGCCAGCAGTCCTATGACAGGCGGGGGGCAGTACTTC; cdr3_aa: CASSPMTGGGQYF; d_call: -; v_call: TRBV27; clone_size: -; j_call: TRBJ2-7
cdr3_nt: TGTGCCAGCAGCTTCCATGGACAGGGGGAGACCCAGTACTTC; cdr3_aa: CASSFHGQGETQYF; d_call: TRBD1; v_call: TRBV7-2; clone_size: few; j_call: TRBJ2-5
cdr3_nt: TGTGCCAGCAGTTACACGGGACAGACCTATGGCTACACCTTC; cdr3_aa: CASSYTGQTYGYTF; d_call: TRBD1; v_call: TRBV2; clone_size: -; j_call: TRBJ1-2
cdr3_nt: TGTGCCAGCAGTTCCGGGACTAGGGGGTCCTACGAGCAGTACTTC; cdr3_aa: CASSSGTRGSYEQYF; d_call: TRBD2; v_call: TRBV6-5; clone_size: -; j_call: TRBJ2-7
cdr3_nt: TGTGCCAGCAGCCCTCTCGCTAGCGGGGGGGTCTCCCAAGAGACCCAGTACTTC; cdr3_aa: CASSPLASGGVSQETQYF; d_call: TRBD2; v_call: TRBV9; clone_size: few; j_call: TRBJ2-5
cdr3_nt: TGTGCCAGCAGTTACTCACAGGGGGTAGGGACAGATACGCAGTATTTT; cdr3_aa: CASSYSQGVGTDTQYF; d_call: TRBD1; v_call: TRBV6-6; clone_size: -; j_call: TRBJ2-3